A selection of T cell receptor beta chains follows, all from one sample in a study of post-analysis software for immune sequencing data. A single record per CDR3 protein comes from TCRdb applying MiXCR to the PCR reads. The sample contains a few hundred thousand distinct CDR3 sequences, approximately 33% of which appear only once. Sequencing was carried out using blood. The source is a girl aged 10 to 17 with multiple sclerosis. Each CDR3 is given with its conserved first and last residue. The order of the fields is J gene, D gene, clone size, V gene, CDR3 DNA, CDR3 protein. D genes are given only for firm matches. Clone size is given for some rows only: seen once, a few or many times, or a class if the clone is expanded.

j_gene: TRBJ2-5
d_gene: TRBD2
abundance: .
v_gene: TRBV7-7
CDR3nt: TGTGCTAGCAGCTTAGCGCCGGCGGGGGGTCAAGAGACCCAGTACTTC
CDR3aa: CASSLAPAGGQETQYF

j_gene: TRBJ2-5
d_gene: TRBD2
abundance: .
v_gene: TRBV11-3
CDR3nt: TGTGCCAGCAGTACTAGCGGGGGGCAAGAGACCCAGTACTTC
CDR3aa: CASSTSGGQETQYF

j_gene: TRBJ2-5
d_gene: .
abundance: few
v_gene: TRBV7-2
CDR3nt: TGTGCCAGCAGCTTATGGTACTGGGGGGCCGTGGGGGAGACCCAGTACTTC
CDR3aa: CASSLWYWGAVGETQYF

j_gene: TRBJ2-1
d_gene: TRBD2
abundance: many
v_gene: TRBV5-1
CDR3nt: TGCGCCAGCAGCTTCCTAGCGGGGGGGCTTTCCTACAATGAGCAGTTCTTC
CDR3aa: CASSFLAGGLSYNEQFF

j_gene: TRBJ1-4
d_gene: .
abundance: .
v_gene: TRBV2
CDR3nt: TGTGCCAGCAGGGGCGGCGGGGCAATTTGGTATGAAAAACTGTTTTTT
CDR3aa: CASRGGGAIWYEKLFF

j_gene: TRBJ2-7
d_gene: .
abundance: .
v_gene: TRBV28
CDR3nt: TGTGCCAGCAGCACACAGGGTTCCATCTCCTACGAGCAGTACTTC
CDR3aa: CASSTQGSISYEQYF

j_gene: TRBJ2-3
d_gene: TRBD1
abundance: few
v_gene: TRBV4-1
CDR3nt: TGCGCCAGCAGCCAAGTGGTGACAGGGGGCGCAGATACGCAGTATTTT
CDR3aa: CASSQVVTGGADTQYF

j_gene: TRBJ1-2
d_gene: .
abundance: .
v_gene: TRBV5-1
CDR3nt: TGCGCCAGCAGCTTGGCCGGGGGCAGTGGCTACACCTTC
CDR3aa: CASSLAGGSGYTF

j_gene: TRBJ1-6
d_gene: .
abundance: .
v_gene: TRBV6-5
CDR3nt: TGTGCCAGCAGCGGCAGGTATTCACCCCTCCACTTT
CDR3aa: CASSGRYSPLHF

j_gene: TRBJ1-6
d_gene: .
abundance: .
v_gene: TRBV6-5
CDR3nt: TGTGCCAGCAGTTACTCCCCGCAGTATAATTCACCCCTCCACTTT
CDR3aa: CASSYSPQYNSPLHF

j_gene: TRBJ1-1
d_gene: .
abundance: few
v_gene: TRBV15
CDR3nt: TGTGCCACCAGCAGAGCCCGGGTTTCGAACACTGAAGCTTTCTTT
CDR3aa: CATSRARVSNTEAFF

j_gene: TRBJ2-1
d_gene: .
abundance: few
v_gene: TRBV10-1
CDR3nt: TGCGCCAGCAGCTTCTCCAGGGAGGACAATGAGCAGTTCTTC
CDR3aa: CASSFSREDNEQFF

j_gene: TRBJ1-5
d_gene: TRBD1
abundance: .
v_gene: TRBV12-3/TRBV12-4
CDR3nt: TGTGCCAGCAGTTGGACAGGGAATCAGCCCCAGCATTTT
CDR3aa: CASSWTGNQPQHF

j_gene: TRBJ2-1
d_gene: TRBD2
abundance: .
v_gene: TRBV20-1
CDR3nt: TGCAGTGCTAGAGATGGCAGGGCTAGCGGGGGGGATGAGCAGTTCTTC
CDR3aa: CSARDGRASGGDEQFF

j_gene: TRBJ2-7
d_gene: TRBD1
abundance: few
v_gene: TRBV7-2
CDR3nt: TGTGCCAGCGGACGGACAGGGATTACCTACTACGAGCAGTACTTC
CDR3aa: CASGRTGITYYEQYF

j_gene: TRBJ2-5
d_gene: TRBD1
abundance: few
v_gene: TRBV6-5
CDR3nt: TGTGCCAGCAGTTACCTTACAGGGGGCGGAGAGACCCAGTACTTC
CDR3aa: CASSYLTGGGETQYF

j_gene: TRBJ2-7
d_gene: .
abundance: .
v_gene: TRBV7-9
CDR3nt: TGTGCCAGCAGCTTCGGGAACCGCTACGAGCAGTACTTC
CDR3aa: CASSFGNRYEQYF

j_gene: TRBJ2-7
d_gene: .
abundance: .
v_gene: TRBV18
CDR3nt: TGTGCCAGCTCAAGCGAGGGGCCGAGCTCCTACGAGCAGTACTTC
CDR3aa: CASSSEGPSSYEQYF

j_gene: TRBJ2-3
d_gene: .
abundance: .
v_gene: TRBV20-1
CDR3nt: TGCAGTGCTAGGCCCTGGGGGGCCCTAAGCACAGATACGCAGTATTTT
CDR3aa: CSARPWGALSTDTQYF

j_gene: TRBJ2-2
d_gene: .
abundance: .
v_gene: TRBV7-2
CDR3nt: TGTGGGGTAGGGCCGAACACCAGGGAGCTGTTTTTT
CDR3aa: CGVGPNTRELFF

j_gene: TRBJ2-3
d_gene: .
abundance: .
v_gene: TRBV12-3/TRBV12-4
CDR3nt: TGTGCCAGCAGTTCCCTTCCCGACACAGATACGCAGTATTTT
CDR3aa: CASSSLPDTDTQYF

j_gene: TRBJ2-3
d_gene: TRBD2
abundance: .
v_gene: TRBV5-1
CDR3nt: TGCGCCAGCAGCTTGGCAGGTCGGGGGGAGGGAGATACGCAGTATTTT
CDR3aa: CASSLAGRGEGDTQYF

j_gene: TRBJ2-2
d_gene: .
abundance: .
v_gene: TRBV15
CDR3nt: TGTGCCACCAGCAGTCCACTACCAGGCAAGAACACCGGGGAGCTGTTTTTT
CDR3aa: CATSSPLPGKNTGELFF

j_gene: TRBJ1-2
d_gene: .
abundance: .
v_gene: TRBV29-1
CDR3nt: TGCAGCGTTGAACTTCCAGGGCCTACGGACTATGGCTACACCTTC
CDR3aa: CSVELPGPTDYGYTF

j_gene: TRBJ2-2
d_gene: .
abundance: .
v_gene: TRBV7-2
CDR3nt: TGTGCCAGCAGCTTTGGGGTATCGAACACCGGGGAGCTGTTTTTT
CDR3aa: CASSFGVSNTGELFF

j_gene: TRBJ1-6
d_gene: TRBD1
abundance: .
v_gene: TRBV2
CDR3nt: TGTGCCAGCAGAACGGACAGGGAGGCCCTCCACTTT
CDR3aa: CASRTDREALHF

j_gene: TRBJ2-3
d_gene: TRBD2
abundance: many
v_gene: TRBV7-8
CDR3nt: TGTGCCAGCAGCTTGCTAGCGGGGGGTTCAGATACGCAGTATTTT
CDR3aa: CASSLLAGGSDTQYF

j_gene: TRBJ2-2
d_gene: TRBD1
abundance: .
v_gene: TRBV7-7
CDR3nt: TGTGCTAGCAGCCCCACCGGGACAGAGAACACCGGGGAGCTGTTTTTT
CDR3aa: CASSPTGTENTGELFF

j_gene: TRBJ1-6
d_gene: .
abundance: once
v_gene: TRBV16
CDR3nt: TGTGCCAGCAGCCAATGGGGAGGGAGAAATTCACCCCTCCACTTT
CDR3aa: CASSQWGGRNSPLHF

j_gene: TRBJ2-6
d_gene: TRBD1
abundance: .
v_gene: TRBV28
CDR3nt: TGTGCCAGCAGTCGATGGGACAGGGGGACTGGGGCCAACGTCCTGACTTTC
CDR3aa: CASSRWDRGTGANVLTF

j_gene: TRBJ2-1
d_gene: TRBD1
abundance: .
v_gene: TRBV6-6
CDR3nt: TGTGCCAGCAGAAGGGACAGGCCGGACGGTGAGCAGTTCTTC
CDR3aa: CASRRDRPDGEQFF

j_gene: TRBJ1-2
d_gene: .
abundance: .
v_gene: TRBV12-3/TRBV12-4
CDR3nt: TGTGCCAGCAGTCGGGACATCTACTATGGCTACACCTTC
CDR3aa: CASSRDIYYGYTF

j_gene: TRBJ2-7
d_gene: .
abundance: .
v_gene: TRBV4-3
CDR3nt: TGCGCCAGCAGCCCTGCGACTAGGGGACTCGAGCAGTACTTC
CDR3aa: CASSPATRGLEQYF

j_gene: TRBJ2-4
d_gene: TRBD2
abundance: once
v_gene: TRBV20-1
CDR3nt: TGCAGTGCTAGAGCTCCTCCGCTGCGGGAGCAGTACTTC
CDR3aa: CSARAPPLREQYF

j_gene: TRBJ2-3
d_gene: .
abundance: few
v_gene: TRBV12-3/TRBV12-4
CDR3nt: TGTGCCAGCAGTTTAGGACAGAGAACAGATACGCAGTATTTT
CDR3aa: CASSLGQRTDTQYF

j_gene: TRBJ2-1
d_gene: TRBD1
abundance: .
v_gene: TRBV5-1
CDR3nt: TGCGCCAGCAGCTCCAGGGGGGGACAGGGGGAAGGCAATGAGCAGTTCTTC
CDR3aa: CASSSRGGQGEGNEQFF

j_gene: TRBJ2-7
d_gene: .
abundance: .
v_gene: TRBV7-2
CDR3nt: TGTGCCAGCAGCTCCGACTACAAGGGCGAGCAGTACTTC
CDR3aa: CASSSDYKGEQYF

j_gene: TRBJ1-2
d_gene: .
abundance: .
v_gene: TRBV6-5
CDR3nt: TGTGCCAGCAGTTCCTTGGGGGGTCTTGCCTATGGCTACACCTTC
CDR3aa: CASSSLGGLAYGYTF

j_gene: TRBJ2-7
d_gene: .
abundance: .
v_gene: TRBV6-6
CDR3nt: TGTGCCAGCAACACGGGCGGGGCAGGGGGATACGAGCAGTACTTC
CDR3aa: CASNTGGAGGYEQYF

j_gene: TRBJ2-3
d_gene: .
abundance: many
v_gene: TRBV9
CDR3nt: TGTGCCAGCAGCGTAGTTCACGGGGGCCAATGCACAGATACGCAGTATTTT
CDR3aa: CASSVVHGGQCTDTQYF

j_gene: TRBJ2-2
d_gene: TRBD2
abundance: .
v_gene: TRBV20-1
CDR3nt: TGCAGTGCAATCGTAGCGGGGGGATCCACCGGGGAGCTGTTTTTT
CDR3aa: CSAIVAGGSTGELFF

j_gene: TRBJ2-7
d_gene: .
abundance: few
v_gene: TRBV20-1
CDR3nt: TGCAGTGCTAGAGCGGCTACCGGGATCGAGCAGTACTTC
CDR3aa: CSARAATGIEQYF

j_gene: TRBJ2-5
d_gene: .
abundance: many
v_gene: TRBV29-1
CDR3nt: TGCAGCCAAGGGGAGGTGTCCCAAGAGACCCAGTACTTC
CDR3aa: CSQGEVSQETQYF

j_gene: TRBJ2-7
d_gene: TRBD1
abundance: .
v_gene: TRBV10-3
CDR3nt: TGTGCCACCACAGGACAGGCAAAAGACGAGCAGTACTTC
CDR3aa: CATTGQAKDEQYF

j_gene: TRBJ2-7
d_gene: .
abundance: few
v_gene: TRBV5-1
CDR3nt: TGCGCCAGCGCCCGACAGGCCGACTACGAGCAGTACTTC
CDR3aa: CASARQADYEQYF

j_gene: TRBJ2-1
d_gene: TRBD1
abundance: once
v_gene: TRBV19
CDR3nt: TGTGCCAGTAGCTCCGGGACAGGGTCTAAGATTGATGAGCAGTTCTTC
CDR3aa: CASSSGTGSKIDEQFF

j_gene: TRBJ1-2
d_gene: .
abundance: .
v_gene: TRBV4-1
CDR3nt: TGCGCCAGCAGCCAAGGTATGGGGAGCTATGGCTACACCTTC
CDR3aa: CASSQGMGSYGYTF

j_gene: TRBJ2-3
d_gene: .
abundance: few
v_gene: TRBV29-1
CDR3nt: TGCAGCGTTGAGTCGGAACTAGCCCCAGATACGCAGTATTTT
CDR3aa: CSVESELAPDTQYF

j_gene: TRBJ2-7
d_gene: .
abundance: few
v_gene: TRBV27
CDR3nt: TGTGCCAGCAGCCGTCGCTATGCCTACGAGCAGTACTTC
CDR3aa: CASSRRYAYEQYF

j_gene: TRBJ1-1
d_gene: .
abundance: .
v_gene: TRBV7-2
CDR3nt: TGTGCCAGCAGCTCCCCGACAGGTAACACTGAAGCTTTCTTT
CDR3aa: CASSSPTGNTEAFF

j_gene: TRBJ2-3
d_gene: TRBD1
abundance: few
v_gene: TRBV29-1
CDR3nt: TGCAGCGCGGACAGGGGGACAGATACGCAGTATTTT
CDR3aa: CSADRGTDTQYF

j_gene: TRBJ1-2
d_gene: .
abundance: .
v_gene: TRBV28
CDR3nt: TGTGCCAGCACTTCGGCCGGGAGGGTCTATGGCTACACCTTC
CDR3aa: CASTSAGRVYGYTF

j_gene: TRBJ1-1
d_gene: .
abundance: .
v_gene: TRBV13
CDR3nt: TGTGTCAGCAGCGATTCGGGCCCCTGGGTACCTAACACTGAAGCTTTCTTT
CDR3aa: CVSSDSGPWVPNTEAFF

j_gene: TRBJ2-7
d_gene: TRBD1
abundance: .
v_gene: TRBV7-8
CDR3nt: TGTGCCAGCAGCCCGGACAGGGACGAGCAGTACTTC
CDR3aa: CASSPDRDEQYF

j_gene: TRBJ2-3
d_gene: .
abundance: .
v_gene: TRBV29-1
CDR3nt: TGCAGCGTTCGTGGGGCAGATACGCAGTATTTT
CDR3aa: CSVRGADTQYF

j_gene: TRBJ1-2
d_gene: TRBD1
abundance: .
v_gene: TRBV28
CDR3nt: TGTGCCAGCAGTTCTGGGACAGTCCTCTATGGCTACACCTTC
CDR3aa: CASSSGTVLYGYTF